Listed below are T cell receptor beta chains from one sample, sequenced in a study of blood T cells in healthy people across ages. TCRdb re-called the 5' RACE reads with MiXCR, one entry per CDR3 protein. The data contain 850,000 to 1,000,000 distinct CDR3 sequences, 51% of them singletons. Sample: blood. The receptor set was obtained from a woman aged 55-70 years in good health. Both conserved end residues are part of each CDR3. D genes are given only for firm matches. Clone size is given for some rows only: seen once, a few or many times, or a class if the clone is expanded.

-	TRBV7-7	TRBJ2-5	-	TGTGCCAGCAGCCCACGACCTGAGACCCAGTACTTC	CASSPRPETQYF
-	TRBV11-1	TRBJ2-1	TRBD2	TGTGCCAGCAGCCGGAAGGCGGGAGTAGTTTACAATGAGCAGTTCTTC	CASSRKAGVVYNEQFF
-	TRBV7-2	TRBJ2-2	-	TGTGCCAGCAGCCCAACACGCACCGGGGAGCTGTTTTTT	CASSPTRTGELFF
few	TRBV5-1	TRBJ2-5	TRBD2	TGCGCCAGCAGCCCCGGTGGCGCGGGAGTGGGGTTCCAAGAGACCCAGTACTTC	CASSPGGAGVGFQETQYF
-	TRBV11-3	TRBJ2-1	TRBD2	TGTGCCAGCAGCTTAGGGTCCGTAGCGGGAGCTAATGAGCAGTTCTTC	CASSLGSVAGANEQFF
once	TRBV11-2	TRBJ2-2	TRBD2	TGTGCCAGCAGCTTAGGACTAGCGGGAGATTCGTACACCGGGGAGCTGTTTTTT	CASSLGLAGDSYTGELFF
-	TRBV3-1	TRBJ2-5	-	TGTGCCAGCAGCCAAGCGGGACGTGAGGGGACCCAGTACTTC	CASSQAGREGTQYF
-	TRBV4-1	TRBJ2-2	-	TGCGCCAGCAGCCAAGATTCGCAGGGGAAAGGCACCGGGGAGCTGTTTTTT	CASSQDSQGKGTGELFF
-	TRBV6-6	TRBJ2-5	-	TGTGCCAGCAGGCCCCGGGTATGGGAAGAGACCCAGTACTTC	CASRPRVWEETQYF
few	TRBV6-5	TRBJ1-2	-	TGTGCCAGCAGGGAAAACATTTTGCGGGGCTACACCTTC	CASRENILRGYTF
-	TRBV7-2	TRBJ1-4	TRBD1	TGTGCCAGCAGCCGGCGGACAGGGGGCGTCGAAAAACTGTTTTTT	CASSRRTGGVEKLFF
few	TRBV7-3	TRBJ2-7	-	TGTGCCAGCAGCTCTCGACGGGGCGGCGAGCAGTACTTC	CASSSRRGGEQYF
few	TRBV14	TRBJ2-3	-	TGTGCCATCCTCTTAGGCACAGATACGCAGTATTTT	CAILLGTDTQYF
-	TRBV6-2/TRBV6-3	TRBJ1-2	-	TGTGCCAGCAGTTTCGACAGAAAAAACTATGGCTACACCTTC	CASSFDRKNYGYTF
-	TRBV5-8	TRBJ2-7	TRBD2	TGTGCCAGCAGCCGCCGTACACTAGCGGGAGGGCCAGGCGAGCAGTACTTC	CASSRRTLAGGPGEQYF
-	TRBV28	TRBJ2-3	-	TGTGCCAGCAGTTTATCACAGTTCACAGATACGCAGTATTTT	CASSLSQFTDTQYF
-	TRBV5-5	TRBJ1-5	-	TGTGCCAGCAGCTTGTCTGGGACACTTTATCAGCCCCAGCATTTT	CASSLSGTLYQPQHF
few	TRBV27	TRBJ2-5	-	TGTGCCAGCAGTTTGACCGGGTGGGACCGAAAGTACTTC	CASSLTGWDRKYF
-	TRBV15	TRBJ1-5	-	TGTGCCACCAGCGGTATCCAGGACAATCAGCCCCAGCATTTT	CATSGIQDNQPQHF
few	TRBV2	TRBJ1-5	-	TGTGCCAGCAGTGATCCGGCAGCGCAAGTTAGGAGCAATCAGCCCCAGCATTTT	CASSDPAAQVRSNQPQHF
-	TRBV10-1	TRBJ2-7	TRBD2	TGCGCCAGCTCCCCCGGGACTAGCGTCCTCCAGCAGTACTTC	CASSPGTSVLQQYF
-	TRBV6-5	TRBJ2-7	TRBD2	TGTGCCAGCAGACCCGGACTAGCCTACGAGCAGTACTTC	CASRPGLAYEQYF
-	TRBV7-2	TRBJ2-3	-	TGTGCCAGCAGCTTAGGGGCTGGGCCTGAGTATTTT	CASSLGAGPEYF
-	TRBV6-1	TRBJ2-5	-	TGTGCCAGCAGTCGGACGGAGGGGGAGACCCAGTACTTC	CASSRTEGETQYF
once	TRBV27	TRBJ2-4	-	TGTGCCAGCAGTCCGCACGACCTTTTGCCTCAGGGCATTCAGTACTTC	CASSPHDLLPQGIQYF
-	TRBV11-2	TRBJ1-2	-	TGTGCCAGCAGCCGTCGGTGGGAAGTAGATGGCTACACCTTC	CASSRRWEVDGYTF
-	TRBV29-1	TRBJ2-3	-	TGCAGCGGTCGTCCAGGGTTCTGGACAGATACGCAGTATTTT	CSGRPGFWTDTQYF
once	TRBV5-1	TRBJ2-7	TRBD1	TGCGCCAGCAGCTTGGCCCCTCTTCTCCGGGACAGCTCCTACGAGCAGTACTTC	CASSLAPLLRDSSYEQYF